Listed here are 5 T cell receptor beta chains from one sample, sequenced in a study of cytomegalovirus exposure and HLA in healthy donors. Primers for the PCR totalled 60 Vbeta and 13 Jbeta. Assay: immunoSEQ multiplex PCR; the TCRdb copy retains only in-frame clones and omits some. Its listing shows approximately 100,000 clones. Sequenced: PBMCs. The receptor source for this set is a man between 45 and 60 years old in good health and CMV-seronegative.

The gene calls are TRBV5-6 and TRBJ1-2; TRBD1 is a possible D gene (5 bases). CDR1 and CDR2 from the germline V gene are SGHDT and YYEEEE. This CDR3 comprises 14 residues. Trimming stripped 0 bases from V and 6 bases from J, with 12 bases between. The CDR3 DNA follows: TGTGCCAGCAGCTTGGGGAGCGCAGGGCATGGCTACACCTTC. Amino acid sequence: CASSLGSAGHGYTF.

This chain links TRBV7-8 with TRBJ2-7; possible D gene TRBD1, 6 bases. CDR1 is SGHVS and CDR2 is FQNEAQ in the germline V gene. CDR3 length equals 13 residues. The V gene lost 1 base and the J gene lost 7 bases, with 11 bases spanning the gap. The CDR3 loop is CASSLVWGQEQYF. CDR3 coding DNA: TGTGCCAGCAGCTTAGTTTGGGGGCAGGAGCAGTACTTC. Drawing the rest from reference TRBV7-8 and TRBJ2-7, the complete variable domain is GAGVSQSPRYKVAKRGQDVALRCDPISGHVSLFWYQQALGQGPEFLTYFQNEAQLDKSGLPSDRFFAERPEGSVSTLKIQRTQQEDSAVYLCASSLVWGQEQYFGPGTRLTVT.

This chain uses TRBV6-1 with TRBJ1-2, with D perhaps matching TRBD1 (5 bases). V lost 5 bases and J 5 bases, leaving 15 bases between the germline ends. This CDR3 has 14 amino acids. Germline lookup yields CDR1 MNHNS and CDR2 SASEGT. The CDR3 coding sequence is TGTGCCAGCAGTTTTGGACATTCGCCGTATGGCTACACCTTC. This codes for CASSFGHSPYGYTF.

The chain links TRBV6-5 to TRBJ2-5, with a tentative D call TRBD1 (5 bases). The CDR3 covers 14 residues. The ends were cut back, 4 bases at V and 4 bases at J, with 13 bases in the middle. Germline CDR1 reads MNHEY; CDR2 reads SVGAGI. The CDR3 DNA sequence: TGTGCCAGCAGTTTTCACAGGCGGACAGAGACCCAGTACTTC. Its translation is CASSFHRRTETQYF.

This chain uses TRBV19 with TRBJ1-5; 7 bases agree with TRBD1. The germline gives CDR1 LNHDA, CDR2 SQIVND (reference sequence). The CDR3 is 15 amino acids. The V segment lost 6 bases and the J segment 5 bases; nucleotides outside the gene matches: 10. The CDR3 loop is CASRLDRDSHQPQHF. The CDR3 DNA follows: TGTGCCAGTAGATTGGACCGGGACAGTCATCAGCCCCAGCATTTT.